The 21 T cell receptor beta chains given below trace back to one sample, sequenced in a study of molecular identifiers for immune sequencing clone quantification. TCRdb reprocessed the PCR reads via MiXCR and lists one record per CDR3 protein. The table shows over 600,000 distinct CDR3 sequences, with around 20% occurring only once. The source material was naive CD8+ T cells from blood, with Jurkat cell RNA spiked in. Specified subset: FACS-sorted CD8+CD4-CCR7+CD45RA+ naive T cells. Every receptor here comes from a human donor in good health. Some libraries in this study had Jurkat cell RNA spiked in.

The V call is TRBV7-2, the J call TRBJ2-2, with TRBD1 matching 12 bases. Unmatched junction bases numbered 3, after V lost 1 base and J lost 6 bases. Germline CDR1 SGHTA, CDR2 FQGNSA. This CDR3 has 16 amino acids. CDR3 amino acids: CASSLGGTGGPGELFF. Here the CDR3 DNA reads TGTGCCAGCAGCTTAGGCGGGACAGGGGGCCCCGGGGAGCTGTTTTTT.

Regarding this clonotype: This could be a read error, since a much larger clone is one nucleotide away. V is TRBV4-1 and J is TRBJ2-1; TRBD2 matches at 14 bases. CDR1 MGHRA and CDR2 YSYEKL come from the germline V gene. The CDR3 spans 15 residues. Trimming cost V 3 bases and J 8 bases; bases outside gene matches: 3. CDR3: CASSQGLAGVDEQFF. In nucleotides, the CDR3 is TGCGCCAGCAGCCAGGGACTAGCGGGGGTTGATGAGCAGTTCTTC.

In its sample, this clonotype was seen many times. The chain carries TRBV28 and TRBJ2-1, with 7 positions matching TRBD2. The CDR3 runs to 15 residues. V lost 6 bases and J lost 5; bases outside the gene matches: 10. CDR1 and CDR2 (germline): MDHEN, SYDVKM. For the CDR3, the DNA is TGTGCCAGCAGCCTCCGGGACTACCTAAACAATGAGCAGTTCTTC. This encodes CASSLRDYLNNEQFF.

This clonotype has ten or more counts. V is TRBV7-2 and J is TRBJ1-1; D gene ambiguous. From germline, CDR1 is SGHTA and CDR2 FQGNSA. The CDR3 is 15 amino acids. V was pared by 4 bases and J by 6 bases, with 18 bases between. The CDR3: CASSSRVSIFPEAFF. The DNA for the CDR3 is TGTGCCAGCAGCTCGAGGGTCAGTATTTTCCCTGAAGCTTTCTTT.

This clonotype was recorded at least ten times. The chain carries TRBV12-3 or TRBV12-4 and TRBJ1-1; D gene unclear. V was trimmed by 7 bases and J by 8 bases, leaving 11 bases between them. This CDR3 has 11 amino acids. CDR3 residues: CASKLGSEAFF. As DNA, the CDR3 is TGTGCCAGCAAATTAGGGAGCGAAGCTTTCTTT.

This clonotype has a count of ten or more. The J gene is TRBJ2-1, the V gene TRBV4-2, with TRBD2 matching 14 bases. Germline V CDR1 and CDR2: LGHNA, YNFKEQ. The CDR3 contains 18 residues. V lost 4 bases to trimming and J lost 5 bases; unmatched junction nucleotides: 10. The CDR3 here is CASSLGLAGGWEDNEQFF. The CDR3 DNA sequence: TGTGCCAGCAGCCTAGGACTAGCGGGAGGATGGGAGGACAATGAGCAGTTCTTC.

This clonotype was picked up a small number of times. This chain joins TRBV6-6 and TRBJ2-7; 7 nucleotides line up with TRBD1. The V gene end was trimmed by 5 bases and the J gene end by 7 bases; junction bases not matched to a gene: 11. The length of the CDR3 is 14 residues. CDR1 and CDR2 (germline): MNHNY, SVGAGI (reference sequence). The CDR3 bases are TGTGCCAGCAGTCCGACCGGGACAGCAGGAGAGCAGTACTTC. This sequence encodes CASSPTGTAGEQYF.

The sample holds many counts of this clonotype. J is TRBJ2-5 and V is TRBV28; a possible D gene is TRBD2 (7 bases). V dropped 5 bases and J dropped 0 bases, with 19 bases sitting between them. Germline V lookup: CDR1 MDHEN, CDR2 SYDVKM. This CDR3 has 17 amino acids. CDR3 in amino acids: CASSAGSGGLYQETQYF. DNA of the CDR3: TGTGCCAGCAGTGCGGGGTCGGGGGGCCTGTACCAAGAGACCCAGTACTTC.

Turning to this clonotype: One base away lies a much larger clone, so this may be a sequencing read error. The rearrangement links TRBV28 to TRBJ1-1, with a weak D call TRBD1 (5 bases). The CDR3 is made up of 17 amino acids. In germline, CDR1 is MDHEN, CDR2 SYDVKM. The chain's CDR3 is CAGSLRGGGNMNTEAFF. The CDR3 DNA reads TGTGCCGGCAGTCTCCGGGGGGGGGGAAACATGAACACTGAAGCTTTCTTT. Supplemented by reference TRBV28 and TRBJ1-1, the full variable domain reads DVKVTQSSRYLVKRTGEKVFLECVQDMDHENMFWYRQDPGLGLRLIYFSYDVKMKEKGDIPEGYSVSREKKERFSLILESASTNQTSMYLCAGSLRGGGNMNTEAFFGQGTRLTVV.

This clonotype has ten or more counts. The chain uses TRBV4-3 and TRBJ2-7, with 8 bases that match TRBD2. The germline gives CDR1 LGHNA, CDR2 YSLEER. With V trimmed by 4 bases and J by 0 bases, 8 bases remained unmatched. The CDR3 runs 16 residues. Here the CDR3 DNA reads TGCGCCAGCAGCCCCGGACTAGCCTCAAGCTCCTACGAGCAGTACTTC. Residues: CASSPGLASSSYEQYF.

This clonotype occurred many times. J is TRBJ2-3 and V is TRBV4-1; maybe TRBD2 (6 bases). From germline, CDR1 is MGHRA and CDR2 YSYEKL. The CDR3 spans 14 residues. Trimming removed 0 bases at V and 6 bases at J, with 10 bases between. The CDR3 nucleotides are TGCGCCAGCAGCCAAGAAGGTGCGGGGGATACGCAGTATTTT. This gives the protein CASSQEGAGDTQYF.

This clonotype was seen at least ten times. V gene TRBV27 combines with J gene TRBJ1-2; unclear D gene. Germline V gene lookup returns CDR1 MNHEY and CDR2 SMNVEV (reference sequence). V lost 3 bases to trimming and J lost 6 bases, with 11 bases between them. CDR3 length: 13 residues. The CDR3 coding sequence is TGTGCCAGCAGTTTCTCGTTGCTGCATGGCTACACCTTC. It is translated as CASSFSLLHGYTF.

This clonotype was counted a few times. The CDR3 nucleotides are TGTGCCAGCAGCTTGGCGGTGGGAGGGACCACCGGGGAGCTGTTTTTT. Translation gives CASSLAVGGTTGELFF. The chain recombines TRBV5-6 with TRBJ2-2; TRBD2 matches 7 bases. V was pared by 0 bases and J by 4 bases, with 6 bases of the junction left unmatched. The germline gives CDR1 SGHDT, CDR2 YYEEEE. The CDR3 is made up of 16 amino acids.

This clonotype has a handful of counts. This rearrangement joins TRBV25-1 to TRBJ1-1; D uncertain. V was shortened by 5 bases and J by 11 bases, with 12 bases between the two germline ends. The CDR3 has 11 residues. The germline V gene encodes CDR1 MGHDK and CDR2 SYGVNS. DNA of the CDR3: TGTGCCAGCAGTAACGGGAGAGAGGCTTTCTTT. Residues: CASSNGREAFF.

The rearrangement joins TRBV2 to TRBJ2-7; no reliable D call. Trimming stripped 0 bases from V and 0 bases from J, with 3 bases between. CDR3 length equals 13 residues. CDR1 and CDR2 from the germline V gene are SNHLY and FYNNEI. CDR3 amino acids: CASSEARSYEQYF. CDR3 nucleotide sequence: TGTGCCAGCAGTGAAGCCCGCTCCTACGAGCAGTACTTC.

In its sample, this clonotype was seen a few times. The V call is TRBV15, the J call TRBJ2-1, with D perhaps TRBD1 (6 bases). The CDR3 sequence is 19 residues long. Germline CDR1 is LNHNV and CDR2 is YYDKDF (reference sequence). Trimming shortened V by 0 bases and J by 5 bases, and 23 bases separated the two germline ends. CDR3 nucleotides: TGTGCCACCAGCAGAGAGAAAAGCAACAGGGCGGGCATGGACAATGAGCAGTTCTTC. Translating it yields CATSREKSNRAGMDNEQFF.

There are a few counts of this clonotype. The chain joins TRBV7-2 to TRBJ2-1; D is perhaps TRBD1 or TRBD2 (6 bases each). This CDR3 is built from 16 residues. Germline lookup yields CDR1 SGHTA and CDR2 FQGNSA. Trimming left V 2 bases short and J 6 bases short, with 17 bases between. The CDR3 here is CASSLSSGGRGNEQFF. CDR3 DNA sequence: TGTGCCAGCAGCTTATCTTCCGGGGGCCGGGGCAATGAGCAGTTCTTC.

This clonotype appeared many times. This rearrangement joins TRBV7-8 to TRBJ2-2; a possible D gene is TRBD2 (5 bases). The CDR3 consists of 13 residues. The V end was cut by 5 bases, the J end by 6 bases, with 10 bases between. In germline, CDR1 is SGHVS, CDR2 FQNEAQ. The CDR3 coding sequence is TGTGCCAGCAGCCCGGACTCGTCCGGGGAGCTGTTTTTT. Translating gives CASSPDSSGELFF.

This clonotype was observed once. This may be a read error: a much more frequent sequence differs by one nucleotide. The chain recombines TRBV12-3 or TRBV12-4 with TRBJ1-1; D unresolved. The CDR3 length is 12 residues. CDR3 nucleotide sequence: TGTGTCAGCAGTTCGAAGAACACTGAAGCTTTCTTT. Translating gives CVSSSKNTEAFF.

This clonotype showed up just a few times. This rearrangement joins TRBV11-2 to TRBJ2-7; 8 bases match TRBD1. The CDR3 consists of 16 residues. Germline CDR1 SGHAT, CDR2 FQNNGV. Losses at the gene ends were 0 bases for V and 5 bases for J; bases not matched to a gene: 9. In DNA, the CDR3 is TGTGCCAGCAGCTTAGATCGGACAGGGTATTCGGACGAGCAGTACTTC. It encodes CASSLDRTGYSDEQYF.

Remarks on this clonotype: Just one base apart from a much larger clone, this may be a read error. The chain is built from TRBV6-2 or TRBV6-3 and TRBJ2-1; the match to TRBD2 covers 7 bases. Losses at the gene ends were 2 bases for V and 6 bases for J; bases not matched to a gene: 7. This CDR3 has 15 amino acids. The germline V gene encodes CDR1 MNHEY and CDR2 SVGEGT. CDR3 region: CASSYGAGGGNEQFF. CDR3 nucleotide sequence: TGTGCCAGCAGTTACGGCGCTGGCGGGGGCAATGAGCAGTTCTTC.